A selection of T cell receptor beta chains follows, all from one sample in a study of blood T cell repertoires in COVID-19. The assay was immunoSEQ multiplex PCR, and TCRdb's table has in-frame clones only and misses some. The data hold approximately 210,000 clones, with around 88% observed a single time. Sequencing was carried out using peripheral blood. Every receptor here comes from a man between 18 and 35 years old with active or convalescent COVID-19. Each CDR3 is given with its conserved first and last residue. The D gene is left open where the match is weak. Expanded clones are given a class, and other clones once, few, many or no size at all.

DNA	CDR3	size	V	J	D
TGCAGCGTTGAGGAGACTAGCGGCGGTGGTGAGCAGTTCTTC	CSVEETSGGGEQFF	-	TRBV29-1	TRBJ2-1	TRBD2
TGTGCCAGCAGCTTAGTGTCGGGCGGGGGAGATAGCAATCAGCCCCAGCATTTT	CASSLVSGGGDSNQPQHF	-	TRBV7-2	TRBJ1-5	-
TGTGCCAGCAGTTTCGGAACGGGCTATAATTCACCCCTCCACTTT	CASSFGTGYNSPLHF	-	TRBV27	TRBJ1-6	-
TGCGCCAGCAGCTTGGATGCGGATCAGCCCCAGCATTTT	CASSLDADQPQHF	-	TRBV5-1	TRBJ1-5	-
TGTGCCAGCTCACCACTTCCCGGGGGTCAGCCCCAGCATTTT	CASSPLPGGQPQHF	-	TRBV18	TRBJ1-5	-
TGTGCCAGCACCCGGGAGGACACTGAAGCTTTCTTT	CASTREDTEAFF	-	TRBV28	TRBJ1-1	-
TGTGCCAGCAGCACCCCTTCCGGGGGTGGAGAGACCCAGTACTTC	CASSTPSGGGETQYF	-	TRBV9	TRBJ2-5	-
TGCAGCGCCGCCGGGACAGACTATAGCTACACCTTC	CSAAGTDYSYTF	-	TRBV29-1	TRBJ1-2	TRBD1
TGTGCCAGCAGCTTGGGGCTCACCGGGGAGCTGTTTTTT	CASSLGLTGELFF	-	TRBV5-4	TRBJ2-2	-
TGTGCCAGCAGCCTCCTGGGGGGGGCGCGGAACACTGAAGCTTTCTTT	CASSLLGGARNTEAFF	-	TRBV4-2	TRBJ1-1	-
TGTGCCAGCAGCTTAAAGGTAGTAAGCGGGTCAGATACGCAGTATTTT	CASSLKVVSGSDTQYF	-	TRBV7-8	TRBJ2-3	-
TGCGCCAGCAGTGAGTCGGGGACAGGGGTCCCGAATGAGCAGTTCTTC	CASSESGTGVPNEQFF	-	TRBV10-1	TRBJ2-1	TRBD1
TGTGCCAGCAGTTACTCGACTAGCGCCTACGAGCAGTACTTC	CASSYSTSAYEQYF	few	TRBV6-2/TRBV6-3	TRBJ2-7	TRBD2
TGTGCCAGCAGCCGCCCACCCCGGGACAGGGGGATGAACACTGAAGCTTTCTTT	CASSRPPRDRGMNTEAFF	-	TRBV4-2	TRBJ1-1	TRBD1
TGTGCCAGCAGCTCAGGGGGAAATGCGAACGAGCAGTACTTC	CASSSGGNANEQYF	-	TRBV3-1/TRBV3-2	TRBJ2-7	TRBD1
TGTGCCAGTAGTATAGCGGGAGGGTACCACAATGAGCAGTTCTTC	CASSIAGGYHNEQFF	-	TRBV19	TRBJ2-1	TRBD2
TGCGCCTCCTCCTTGGGCGGACAGGGCCCCTACAATGAGCAGTTCTTC	CASSLGGQGPYNEQFF	-	TRBV5-1	TRBJ2-1	TRBD1
TGTGCCTGGAGTGACGGGGGGATATGGCAGCCCCAGCATTTT	CAWSDGGIWQPQHF	once	TRBV30	TRBJ1-5	-
TGTGCCAGCTCACCAGGGACAGACTATGGCTACACCTTC	CASSPGTDYGYTF	-	TRBV18	TRBJ1-2	TRBD1
TGTGCCAGCAGTTTATCCCCGGGGGGGACTACTTATGGCTACACCTTC	CASSLSPGGTTYGYTF	-	TRBV27	TRBJ1-2	-
TGTGCCAGCAGCTTCACCAGGGGCGGTAACTATGGCTACACCTTC	CASSFTRGGNYGYTF	-	TRBV7-9	TRBJ1-2	-
TGTGCCAGCAGTTCAATGACAGGGGTCTACGGCTACACCTTC	CASSSMTGVYGYTF	-	TRBV27	TRBJ1-2	TRBD1